There are many counts of the clone carrying this TCR beta chain. The antigen remains undetermined. With V trimmed by 9 bases and J by 8 bases, 21 bases remained unmatched. Germline-derived CDR1 and CDR2 are MGHDK and SYGVNS. The CDR3 loop spans 16 amino acids. This entry belongs to a study of CD8+CD57+ T cells in acquired aplastic anemia. Study-wide context: Healthy donor CD4+ cell samples had a mean of roughly 9.8 million reads. General study points: Patients and controls shared over 25 CD8+ CDR3 sequences. Patients versus controls showed no significant CD8+ Simpson's diversity difference.

TCR beta VDJ combinations and CDR3 sequences were profiled from genomic DNA. TCRdb passed the reads through MiXCR, listing each CDR3 protein once. The data show fewer than 250,000 distinct CDR3 sequences, with around 50% seen just once and about 16% held by the top ten. Sequencing was done on a sample of sorted CD4+, CD8+, or CD8+CD57+ T cells (not recorded which) from PBMCs. This sequence originates from a human donor in good health, serving as a control. The chain is built from TRBV25-1 and TRBJ1-2; 7 nucleotides agree with TRBD1. The CDR3: CASPVRDSQNPLGYTF. CDR3 in DNA: TGTGCCAGTCCCGTCCGGGACAGCCAAAACCCCCTGGGCTACACCTTC.